A selection of T cell receptor beta chains follows, all from one sample in a study of T cells after yellow fever vaccination. TCRdb re-called the 5' RACE reads through MiXCR, storing one row per CDR3 protein. The data show 600,000 to 750,000 distinct CDR3 sequences, approximately 13% seen once. Here the sequenced sample was PBMCs, taken on the day of the yellow fever booster vaccination. These receptors all stem from a man aged 25 to 45 who received the YFV17D yellow fever vaccine. The CDR3 runs from the conserved cysteine through the conserved F or W. A D gene is named only where the DNA matches it firmly. The size of a clone is reported for some rows only, either as once, few or many, or as a class for expanded clones.

V gene	D gene	J gene	clone size	CDR3 protein	CDR3 DNA
TRBV14	TRBD2	TRBJ2-1	many	CASSRTSVYNEQFF	TGTGCCAGCAGCCGGACTAGCGTATACAATGAGCAGTTCTTC
TRBV29-1	.	TRBJ2-2	few	CSVGHYTGELFF	TGCAGCGTTGGCCACTACACCGGGGAGCTGTTTTTT
TRBV20-1	.	TRBJ2-7	.	CSSQTTGDEQYF	TGCAGTTCCCAGACTACCGGGGACGAGCAGTACTTC
TRBV9	.	TRBJ2-3	.	CASSTRTGSDTQYF	TGTGCCAGCAGCACTCGGACGGGTTCGGATACGCAGTATTTT
TRBV6-5	TRBD1	TRBJ1-6	few	CASNQGDGRNSPLHF	TGTGCCAGCAACCAGGGGGACGGTCGCAATTCACCCCTCCACTTT
TRBV15	.	TRBJ2-1	few	CATSPALGEAIYNEQFF	TGTGCCACCAGCCCCGCGCTAGGGGAGGCCATATACAATGAGCAGTTCTTC
TRBV18	.	TRBJ2-7	.	CASSPPWANYEQYF	TGTGCCAGCTCACCACCGTGGGCCAACTACGAGCAGTACTTC
TRBV3-1	.	TRBJ2-3	many	CASSQDFRVGTDTQYF	TGTGCCAGCAGCCAAGACTTCCGTGTCGGGACAGATACGCAGTATTTT
TRBV7-8	.	TRBJ2-7	.	CASSLSHRAYEQYF	TGTGCCAGCAGCTTAAGTCACAGAGCCTACGAGCAGTACTTC
TRBV20-1	TRBD2	TRBJ2-1	.	CSASTSGDYNEQFF	TGCAGTGCTAGTACTAGCGGGGACTACAATGAGCAGTTCTTC
TRBV28	TRBD2	TRBJ2-2	.	CASRETGLAGATGELFF	TGTGCCAGCAGGGAAACCGGACTAGCGGGAGCCACCGGGGAGCTGTTTTTT
TRBV20-1	TRBD1	TRBJ2-7	.	CSASTGGGEQYF	TGCAGTGCTAGTACAGGGGGCGGCGAGCAGTACTTC
TRBV12-3/TRBV12-4	.	TRBJ2-3	many	CASSPSGLTQYF	TGTGCCAGCAGCCCCTCGGGTCTTACGCAGTATTTT
TRBV12-3/TRBV12-4	.	TRBJ2-7	.	CASSPAPGPSYEQYF	TGTGCCAGCAGCCCCGCCCCGGGACCCTCCTACGAGCAGTACTTC
TRBV20-1	.	TRBJ1-6	many	CSARGVSNSPLHF	TGCAGTGCCAGAGGGGTATCCAATTCACCCCTCCACTTT
TRBV20-1	.	TRBJ2-3	few	CSAPGVGADTQYF	TGCAGTGCTCCCGGGGTAGGGGCAGATACGCAGTATTTT
TRBV28	TRBD2	TRBJ2-7	.	CASSSLTSGRNEQYF	TGTGCCAGCAGTTCTCTTACTAGCGGGAGAAACGAGCAGTACTTC
TRBV28	.	TRBJ2-1	.	CASSSGSFDNEQFF	TGTGCCAGCAGTTCCGGGTCGTTCGACAATGAGCAGTTCTTC
TRBV10-3	.	TRBJ1-4	many	CAIRRGTDNEKLFF	TGTGCCATCAGACGGGGGACGGATAATGAAAAACTGTTTTTT
TRBV19	TRBD1	TRBJ2-7	.	CASSTGTGDIYEQYF	TGTGCCAGTAGTACTGGGACAGGGGACATCTACGAGCAGTACTTC
TRBV4-2	.	TRBJ2-1	few	CASSQDADGGEQFF	TGTGCCAGCAGCCAAGACGCCGACGGGGGTGAGCAGTTCTTC
TRBV12-3/TRBV12-4	.	TRBJ2-6	.	CASSFSDGANVLTF	TGTGCCAGCAGTTTTTCTGATGGGGCCAACGTCCTGACTTTC
TRBV7-9	.	TRBJ2-5	.	CASSLEFEGDDQYF	TGTGCCAGCAGCTTAGAGTTTGAGGGGGACGACCAGTACTTC
TRBV30	.	TRBJ2-2	.	CAWSVLGELFF	TGTGCCTGGAGTGTCCTCGGGGAGCTGTTTTTT
TRBV5-1	.	TRBJ1-3	few	CASSLDTASGNTIYF	TGCGCCAGCAGCTTGGATACGGCCTCTGGAAACACCATATATTTT
TRBV7-8	.	TRBJ2-4	.	CASSLGLGGEEYF	TGTGCCAGCAGCTTAGGTTTGGGCGGGGAGGAGTACTTC
TRBV11-2	.	TRBJ1-1	few	CASSLEATGYDVAFF	TGTGCCAGCAGCTTAGAGGCCACAGGATATGATGTAGCTTTCTTT
TRBV15	.	TRBJ2-5	.	CATSREGPQETQYF	TGTGCCACCAGCAGAGAAGGGCCACAAGAGACCCAGTACTTC
TRBV7-9	.	TRBJ2-2	.	CASSLTAQDTGELFF	TGTGCCAGCAGCTTGACGGCCCAAGACACCGGGGAGCTGTTTTTT
TRBV10-3	.	TRBJ2-7	.	CAISFDLKASEQYF	TGTGCCATCAGCTTCGACCTAAAAGCCTCCGAGCAGTACTTC
TRBV30	.	TRBJ1-2	many	CAWGIRRASYGYTF	TGTGCCTGGGGAATACGTCGGGCCAGCTATGGCTACACCTTC
TRBV7-2	.	TRBJ1-5	.	CASSLGIGQPQHF	TGTGCCAGCAGCTTAGGCATTGGGCAGCCCCAGCATTTT
TRBV20-1	TRBD2	TRBJ2-3	.	CSASQLREYSDTQYF	TGCAGTGCCAGCCAGTTGCGGGAGTATTCAGATACGCAGTATTTT
TRBV7-2	TRBD2	TRBJ2-2	few	CASSTFLAGGPGGELFF	TGTGCCAGCAGCACCTTCCTAGCGGGAGGGCCGGGCGGGGAGCTGTTTTTT
TRBV27	.	TRBJ1-6	few	CASSLQGTNPPLHF	TGTGCCAGCAGTTTGCAGGGGACAAATCCACCCCTCCACTTT
TRBV12-3/TRBV12-4	.	TRBJ2-1	.	CASSLALSQGIEQFF	TGTGCCAGCAGTTTAGCATTGAGTCAGGGTATCGAGCAGTTCTTC
TRBV29-1	.	TRBJ2-3	many	CSVEGAGHNLRDFTDTQYF	TGCAGCGTTGAAGGGGCAGGGCACAACCTAAGAGACTTCACAGATACGCAGTATTTT
TRBV6-1	TRBD1	TRBJ2-1	.	CASSLTLRQGIYNEQFF	TGTGCCAGTTCCCTCACCCTCAGACAGGGAATCTACAATGAGCAGTTCTTC
TRBV24-1	TRBD2	TRBJ2-1	.	CATSDSRTSGNEQFF	TGTGCCACCAGTGACTCTAGGACTAGCGGGAATGAGCAGTTCTTC
TRBV19	TRBD2	TRBJ2-5	.	CASRLRLAGETQYF	TGTGCCAGTCGGTTAAGACTAGCGGGAGAGACCCAGTACTTC
TRBV28	TRBD2	TRBJ2-1	many	CASSRIYGRGGDEQFF	TGTGCCAGCAGCCGTATCTACGGACGCGGGGGGGATGAGCAGTTCTTC
TRBV7-6	.	TRBJ2-1	many	CASSPGAGWEQFF	TGTGCCAGCAGCCCGGGGGCGGGCTGGGAGCAGTTCTTC
TRBV7-9	.	TRBJ2-7	few	CASSPDTHEQYF	TGTGCCAGCAGCCCCGACACCCACGAGCAGTACTTC